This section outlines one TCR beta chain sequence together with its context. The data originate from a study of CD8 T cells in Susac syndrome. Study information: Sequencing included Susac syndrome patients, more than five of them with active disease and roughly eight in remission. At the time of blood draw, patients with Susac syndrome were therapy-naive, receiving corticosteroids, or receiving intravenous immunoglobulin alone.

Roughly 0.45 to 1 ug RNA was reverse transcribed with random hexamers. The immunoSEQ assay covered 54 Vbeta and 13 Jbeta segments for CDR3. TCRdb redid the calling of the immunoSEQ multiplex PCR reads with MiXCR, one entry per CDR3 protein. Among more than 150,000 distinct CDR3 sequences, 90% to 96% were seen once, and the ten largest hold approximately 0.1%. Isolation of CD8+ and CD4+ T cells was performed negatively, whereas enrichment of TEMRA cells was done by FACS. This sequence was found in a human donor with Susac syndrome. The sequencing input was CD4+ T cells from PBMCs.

This CDR3 reads CASSFGTGRGEKLFF. The CDR3 coding sequence is TGTGCCAGCAGTTTCGGGACAGGGAGAGGGGAAAAACTGTTTTTT. This chain uses TRBV27 with TRBJ1-4; 9 nucleotides agree with TRBD1. The germline V gene encodes CDR1 MNHEY and CDR2 SMNVEV (reference sequence). With V trimmed by 3 bases and J by 8 bases, 7 bases remained unmatched. The CDR3 consists of 15 residues.